This is a list of T cell receptor beta chains from one sample in a study of post-analysis software for immune sequencing data. TCRdb re-called the PCR reads through MiXCR, storing one row per CDR3 protein. The sample carries approximately 630,000 distinct CDR3 sequences, more than 50% recorded once. Material for sequencing was blood. Source of these receptors: a girl aged 2 to 9 with multiple sclerosis. CDR3s include the opening cysteine and the closing phenylalanine or tryptophan. D genes are given only for firm matches. The size of a clone is reported for some rows only, either as once, few or many, or as a class for expanded clones.

V gene: TRBV12-3/TRBV12-4; clone size: -; J gene: TRBJ2-1; D gene: -; CDR3 DNA: TGTGCCAGCAGTCCCCCTAGCGTCAATGAGCAGTTCTTC; CDR3 protein: CASSPPSVNEQFF
V gene: TRBV6-5; clone size: -; J gene: TRBJ1-1; D gene: TRBD1; CDR3 DNA: TGTGCCAGCAGTTTCACAGGGGGGAGGGCTGAAGCTTTCTTT; CDR3 protein: CASSFTGGRAEAFF
V gene: TRBV5-1; clone size: once; J gene: TRBJ2-7; D gene: -; CDR3 DNA: TGCGCCAGCAGCCCGGACGTCGCCTACGAGCAGTACTTC; CDR3 protein: CASSPDVAYEQYF
V gene: TRBV20-1; clone size: -; J gene: TRBJ2-7; D gene: -; CDR3 DNA: TGCAGTGCTTCGCCGCCTGGCCCCTACGAGCAGTACTTC; CDR3 protein: CSASPPGPYEQYF
V gene: TRBV6-5; clone size: -; J gene: TRBJ2-4; D gene: TRBD1; CDR3 DNA: TGTGCCAGCAGTTACTCCGGGACAGGGGTCAACATTCACTACTTC; CDR3 protein: CASSYSGTGVNIHYF
V gene: TRBV7-2; clone size: -; J gene: TRBJ2-1; D gene: -; CDR3 DNA: TGTGCCAGCAGCTTAGATTTCGACGGCCGGAATGAGCAGTTCTTC; CDR3 protein: CASSLDFDGRNEQFF
V gene: TRBV7-9; clone size: -; J gene: TRBJ2-3; D gene: TRBD2; CDR3 DNA: TGTGCCAGCAGCGCCGTCCTAACTAGCGGGAGTCAAGATACGCAGTATTTT; CDR3 protein: CASSAVLTSGSQDTQYF
V gene: TRBV29-1; clone size: -; J gene: TRBJ2-2; D gene: -; CDR3 DNA: TGCAGCGTTGTTTTAGGGGACACCGGGGAGCTGTTTTTT; CDR3 protein: CSVVLGDTGELFF
V gene: TRBV20-1; clone size: -; J gene: TRBJ2-4; D gene: -; CDR3 DNA: TGCAGTGCTAGGGGCAGGGCGGCCAAAAACATTCAGTACTTC; CDR3 protein: CSARGRAAKNIQYF
V gene: TRBV3-1; clone size: -; J gene: TRBJ2-5; D gene: -; CDR3 DNA: TGTGCCAGCAGCCGGGGGCATCAAGAGACCCAGTACTTC; CDR3 protein: CASSRGHQETQYF
V gene: TRBV29-1; clone size: few; J gene: TRBJ2-5; D gene: -; CDR3 DNA: TGCAGCGTTGAGGAGCGGATCCAAGAGACCCAGTACTTC; CDR3 protein: CSVEERIQETQYF
V gene: TRBV6-5; clone size: -; J gene: TRBJ2-7; D gene: TRBD2; CDR3 DNA: TGTGCCAGCAGTCCTTCCGGACTAGCGGGAAGGGTGCAGTACTTC; CDR3 protein: CASSPSGLAGRVQYF
V gene: TRBV5-5; clone size: -; J gene: TRBJ2-4; D gene: -; CDR3 DNA: TGTGCCAGCAGCCCGGGAGGTTACAGGGACATTCAGTACTTC; CDR3 protein: CASSPGGYRDIQYF
V gene: TRBV7-3; clone size: once; J gene: TRBJ2-1; D gene: -; CDR3 DNA: TGTGCCAGCAGCCTAGCCGAGGGGAGCAATGAGCAGTTCTTC; CDR3 protein: CASSLAEGSNEQFF
V gene: TRBV29-1; clone size: -; J gene: TRBJ1-1; D gene: -; CDR3 DNA: TGCAGCGCGACCGGATCTCCGGGTATGAACACTGAAGCTTTCTTT; CDR3 protein: CSATGSPGMNTEAFF
V gene: TRBV5-1; clone size: -; J gene: TRBJ2-5; D gene: -; CDR3 DNA: TGCGCCAGCAGGTATGGAGCGGAAGAGACCCAGTACTTC; CDR3 protein: CASRYGAEETQYF
V gene: TRBV10-3; clone size: -; J gene: TRBJ1-2; D gene: -; CDR3 DNA: TGTGCCATCACAGCGGGGATCTATGGCTACACCTTC; CDR3 protein: CAITAGIYGYTF
V gene: TRBV12-3/TRBV12-4; clone size: -; J gene: TRBJ2-3; D gene: -; CDR3 DNA: TGTGCCAGCAGTCGCCAGGCGGCGGGGAGAGCAGATACGCAGTATTTT; CDR3 protein: CASSRQAAGRADTQYF
V gene: TRBV12-3/TRBV12-4; clone size: -; J gene: TRBJ2-3; D gene: -; CDR3 DNA: TGTGCCAGCAGTACAGGGGATACGCAGTATTTT; CDR3 protein: CASSTGDTQYF
V gene: TRBV5-1; clone size: -; J gene: TRBJ2-1; D gene: -; CDR3 DNA: TGCGCCAGCAGCCCCGGACAGATATACGATGAGCAGTTCTTC; CDR3 protein: CASSPGQIYDEQFF
V gene: TRBV7-2; clone size: -; J gene: TRBJ2-7; D gene: -; CDR3 DNA: TGTGCCAGCAGCTTACGGGGTTTCTACGAGCAGTACTTC; CDR3 protein: CASSLRGFYEQYF
V gene: TRBV12-3/TRBV12-4; clone size: -; J gene: TRBJ1-5; D gene: -; CDR3 DNA: TGTGCCAGCAGTAGACGAACTGGGTGGCCCCAGCATTTT; CDR3 protein: CASSRRTGWPQHF
V gene: TRBV20-1; clone size: -; J gene: TRBJ2-1; D gene: -; CDR3 DNA: TGCAGTGCCTCCCTCCACTCCTACAATGAGCAGTTCTTC; CDR3 protein: CSASLHSYNEQFF
V gene: TRBV10-3; clone size: -; J gene: TRBJ2-2; D gene: TRBD1; CDR3 DNA: TGTGCCAGCCGGGACAGGGAGGACACCGGGGAGCTGTTTTTT; CDR3 protein: CASRDREDTGELFF
V gene: TRBV7-2; clone size: -; J gene: TRBJ2-1; D gene: TRBD1; CDR3 DNA: TGTGCCAGCAGCTTAAACCTGGGACAGGTAGGGGCTGAGCAGTTCTTC; CDR3 protein: CASSLNLGQVGAEQFF
V gene: TRBV7-9; clone size: -; J gene: TRBJ2-5; D gene: -; CDR3 DNA: TGTGCCACAGGTGACGGGGGTGAGACCCAGTACTTC; CDR3 protein: CATGDGGETQYF
V gene: TRBV30; clone size: -; J gene: TRBJ2-3; D gene: -; CDR3 DNA: TGTGCCTGGAATCAAAATGGCGGGATTGGAGATACGCAGTATTTT; CDR3 protein: CAWNQNGGIGDTQYF
V gene: TRBV11-2; clone size: -; J gene: TRBJ1-6; D gene: -; CDR3 DNA: TGTGCCAGCAGCTTAGGAATCTCACCCCTCCACTTT; CDR3 protein: CASSLGISPLHF
V gene: TRBV5-1; clone size: -; J gene: TRBJ2-7; D gene: -; CDR3 DNA: TGCGCCAGCAGCTTGACGAAGTCCGGCGGGTACTCCTACGAGCAGTACTTC; CDR3 protein: CASSLTKSGGYSYEQYF
V gene: TRBV7-2; clone size: -; J gene: TRBJ2-3; D gene: -; CDR3 DNA: TGTGCCAGCAGCTTAGAACAAATCGATACGCAGTATTTT; CDR3 protein: CASSLEQIDTQYF
V gene: TRBV5-1; clone size: -; J gene: TRBJ1-5; D gene: -; CDR3 DNA: TGCGCCAGCAGCTTGTTCAGGGGAAGGAGCAATCAGCCCCAGCATTTT; CDR3 protein: CASSLFRGRSNQPQHF
V gene: TRBV20-1; clone size: -; J gene: TRBJ2-3; D gene: TRBD2; CDR3 DNA: TGCAGTGCATTACTAGCGGGAGACCTAACAGATACGCAGTATTTT; CDR3 protein: CSALLAGDLTDTQYF
V gene: TRBV14; clone size: once; J gene: TRBJ1-2; D gene: -; CDR3 DNA: TGTGCCAGCAGCCAAGATTCCATCATCGGCTACACCTTC; CDR3 protein: CASSQDSIIGYTF
V gene: TRBV29-1; clone size: -; J gene: TRBJ1-1; D gene: -; CDR3 DNA: TGCAGCGTTGAAGATCGGGGCATTGAAGCTTTCTTT; CDR3 protein: CSVEDRGIEAFF
V gene: TRBV20-1; clone size: once; J gene: TRBJ1-2; D gene: -; CDR3 DNA: TGCAGTGCTCGCCTACGGGGGGAGACAGGCCAAAGGGGCTACACCTTC; CDR3 protein: CSARLRGETGQRGYTF
V gene: TRBV2; clone size: -; J gene: TRBJ2-5; D gene: TRBD2; CDR3 DNA: TGTGCCAGCAGTGAAGGAATACTAGCGAACCAAGAGACCCAGTACTTC; CDR3 protein: CASSEGILANQETQYF
V gene: TRBV2; clone size: -; J gene: TRBJ2-7; D gene: TRBD1; CDR3 DNA: TGTGCCAGCACAGGGGGTATAGGGGACGAGCAGTACTTC; CDR3 protein: CASTGGIGDEQYF
V gene: TRBV5-1; clone size: -; J gene: TRBJ2-5; D gene: TRBD2; CDR3 DNA: TGCGCCAGCAGCTTGTTGTCTAGCGGTCCCGGCAGGGAGACCCAGTACTTC; CDR3 protein: CASSLLSSGPGRETQYF
V gene: TRBV2; clone size: -; J gene: TRBJ2-5; D gene: -; CDR3 DNA: TGTGCCAGCAGTGAAGCAGGTCGACAAGAGACCCAGTACTTC; CDR3 protein: CASSEAGRQETQYF
V gene: TRBV14; clone size: few; J gene: TRBJ1-2; D gene: -; CDR3 DNA: TGTGCCAGCAGCCCCGTGTCTTTGTATGGCTACACCTTC; CDR3 protein: CASSPVSLYGYTF
V gene: TRBV10-2; clone size: -; J gene: TRBJ2-5; D gene: TRBD2; CDR3 DNA: TGCGCCAGCACAAGCGGGGGGATGGAGACCCAGTACTTC; CDR3 protein: CASTSGGMETQYF
V gene: TRBV7-3; clone size: -; J gene: TRBJ2-3; D gene: TRBD2; CDR3 DNA: TGTGCCAGCAGCGCCAGACTAGCGACTAGCACAGATACGCAGTATTTT; CDR3 protein: CASSARLATSTDTQYF
V gene: TRBV27; clone size: -; J gene: TRBJ2-1; D gene: TRBD1; CDR3 DNA: TGTGCCAGCAACCTCTGGGGGACAGGCTACAATGAGCAGTTCTTC; CDR3 protein: CASNLWGTGYNEQFF
V gene: TRBV20-1; clone size: few; J gene: TRBJ1-6; D gene: -; CDR3 DNA: TGCGCCCATCCGGGGCAGGGCGGGTCACCCCTCCACTTT; CDR3 protein: CAHPGQGGSPLHF
V gene: TRBV29-1; clone size: few; J gene: TRBJ2-3; D gene: TRBD2; CDR3 DNA: TGCAGCGTTGTCAGCGGGAGGATTGGGCACACAGATACGCAGTATTTT; CDR3 protein: CSVVSGRIGHTDTQYF
V gene: TRBV29-1; clone size: -; J gene: TRBJ2-2; D gene: TRBD2; CDR3 DNA: TGCAGCGTCGCCTCGGCCGCGGGGGGTTACGGGGAGCTGTTTTTT; CDR3 protein: CSVASAAGGYGELFF
V gene: TRBV11-2; clone size: -; J gene: TRBJ2-3; D gene: TRBD2; CDR3 DNA: TGTGCCAGCAGGCCGACGCGGACTAGCGGGATAGATACGCAGTATTTT; CDR3 protein: CASRPTRTSGIDTQYF
V gene: TRBV12-3/TRBV12-4; clone size: -; J gene: TRBJ1-3; D gene: -; CDR3 DNA: TGTGCCGCTCCTTCGACGCTTGGTGGAAACACCATATATTTT; CDR3 protein: CAAPSTLGGNTIYF
V gene: TRBV20-1; clone size: -; J gene: TRBJ2-3; D gene: -; CDR3 DNA: TGCAGTGCTAGCCTGACTACAACCCGAGTGGATACGCAGTATTTT; CDR3 protein: CSASLTTTRVDTQYF
V gene: TRBV7-2; clone size: few; J gene: TRBJ2-5; D gene: TRBD1; CDR3 DNA: TGTGCCAGCAGCTCCAGGGGGGAGACCCAGTACTTC; CDR3 protein: CASSSRGETQYF
V gene: TRBV27; clone size: many; J gene: TRBJ1-2; D gene: TRBD1; CDR3 DNA: TGTGCCAGCAGTTTATCGGACAGGGTTAGAGGCTACACCTTC; CDR3 protein: CASSLSDRVRGYTF
V gene: TRBV7-8; clone size: -; J gene: TRBJ1-2; D gene: -; CDR3 DNA: TGTGCCAGCAGCTTAGATGACCCTCCGGGCTATGGCTACACCTTC; CDR3 protein: CASSLDDPPGYGYTF